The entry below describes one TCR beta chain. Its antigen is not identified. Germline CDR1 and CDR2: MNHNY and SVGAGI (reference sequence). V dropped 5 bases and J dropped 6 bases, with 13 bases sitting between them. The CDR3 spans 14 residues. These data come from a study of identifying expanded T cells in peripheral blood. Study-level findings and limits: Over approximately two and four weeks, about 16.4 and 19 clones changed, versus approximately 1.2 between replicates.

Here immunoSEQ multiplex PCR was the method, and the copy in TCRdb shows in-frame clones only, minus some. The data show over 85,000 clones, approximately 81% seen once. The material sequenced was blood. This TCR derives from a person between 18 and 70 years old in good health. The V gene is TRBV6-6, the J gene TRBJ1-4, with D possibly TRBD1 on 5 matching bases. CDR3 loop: CASSPWGGDEKLFF. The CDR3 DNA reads TGTGCCAGCAGTCCTTGGGGGGGTGATGAAAAACTGTTTTTT.